This T cell receptor (beta chain) was identified in a study of identical twins. The study's findings and limits: Alpha sequences out of frame and shared by twins had excess low generation probability.

Healthy Caucasian donors formed the entire cohort. Unique molecular identifiers were present on the cDNA, and a universal primer site came from template switching. From the 5' RACE reads, TCRdb called clonotypes with MiXCR, one entry per CDR3 protein. The sample includes about 100,000 distinct CDR3 sequences, 5.9% of them seen just once. J was trimmed by 7 bases and V by 4 bases; bases with no gene match: 3. CDR3 size: 12 residues. The germline V gene has CDR1 SGDLS and CDR2 YYNGEE. This clonotype was recorded at least ten times. Its target is not known. Sequencing input: memory T cells sorted from blood. This sequence originates from a woman aged 45-65 years in good health. This chain links TRBV9 with TRBJ2-3; 7 nucleotides line up with TRBD2. CDR3 coding DNA: TGTGCCAGCAGCCCCGGGGGGAATACGCAGTATTTT. Residues: CASSPGGNTQYF.